These T cell receptor beta chains were read from a single sample in a study of cytomegalovirus exposure and HLA in healthy donors. Here immunoSEQ multiplex PCR was the method, and the copy in TCRdb shows in-frame clones only, minus some. The sample lists 210,000 or so clones; over 65% were seen once. The sample comprised PBMCs. These receptors all stem from a young man in good health and CMV-seronegative. Both conserved end residues are part of each CDR3. Fields, in order: D gene, clone size, V gene, J gene, CDR3 protein, CDR3 DNA. D genes are given only for firm matches. Size tells how often a clone was seen (once, few, many) or the class of an expanded clone, and some rows leave it out.

d_call: -; clone_size: -; v_call: TRBV4-2; j_call: TRBJ1-2; cdr3_aa: CASSQGYQGNYGYTF; cdr3_nt: TGTGCCAGCAGCCAAGGTTATCAGGGGAACTATGGCTACACCTTC
d_call: TRBD2; clone_size: -; v_call: TRBV19; j_call: TRBJ2-7; cdr3_aa: CASSPGLAGGPSYEQYF; cdr3_nt: TGTGCCAGTAGTCCGGGACTAGCGGGAGGCCCTTCCTACGAGCAGTACTTC
d_call: TRBD2; clone_size: once; v_call: TRBV10-3; j_call: TRBJ2-5; cdr3_aa: CAIRAGTSGFQETQYF; cdr3_nt: TGTGCCATCCGTGCCGGGACTAGCGGGTTCCAAGAGACCCAGTACTTC
d_call: -; clone_size: -; v_call: TRBV5-6; j_call: TRBJ1-1; cdr3_aa: CASSRGPEAFF; cdr3_nt: TGTGCCAGCAGCCGTGGGCCTGAAGCTTTCTTT
d_call: TRBD2; clone_size: few; v_call: TRBV7-6; j_call: TRBJ2-2; cdr3_aa: CASSIGSGVNTGELFF; cdr3_nt: TGTGCCAGCAGCATAGGTAGCGGGGTGAACACCGGGGAGCTGTTTTTT
d_call: TRBD2; clone_size: -; v_call: TRBV7-9; j_call: TRBJ2-7; cdr3_aa: CASSLAPGEGYEQYF; cdr3_nt: TGTGCCAGCAGCTTAGCGCCCGGGGAGGGCTACGAGCAGTACTTC
d_call: -; clone_size: -; v_call: TRBV6-5; j_call: TRBJ2-2; cdr3_aa: CASSYRVKTGELFF; cdr3_nt: TGTGCCAGCAGTTACAGAGTTAAAACCGGGGAGCTGTTTTTT
d_call: -; clone_size: few; v_call: TRBV5-6; j_call: TRBJ1-5; cdr3_aa: CASSQLRGNNQPQHF; cdr3_nt: TGTGCCAGCAGCCAGTTGAGGGGGAACAATCAGCCCCAGCATTTT
d_call: -; clone_size: -; v_call: TRBV19; j_call: TRBJ2-5; cdr3_aa: CASSIASRYQETQYF; cdr3_nt: TGTGCCAGTAGTATCGCTAGCAGGTACCAAGAGACCCAGTACTTC
d_call: TRBD1; clone_size: -; v_call: TRBV28; j_call: TRBJ1-4; cdr3_aa: CASSRNTGGVEKLFF; cdr3_nt: TGTGCCAGCAGCCGAAATACAGGGGGAGTTGAAAAACTGTTTTTT
d_call: TRBD2; clone_size: -; v_call: TRBV9; j_call: TRBJ2-1; cdr3_aa: CASSVGGLAGYNEQFF; cdr3_nt: TGTGCCAGCAGCGTAGGGGGACTAGCGGGTTACAATGAGCAGTTCTTC
d_call: -; clone_size: few; v_call: TRBV5-4; j_call: TRBJ1-2; cdr3_aa: CASSLALSGEKDYGYTF; cdr3_nt: TGTGCCAGCAGCTTGGCCCTCAGCGGGGAAAAAGACTATGGCTACACCTTC
d_call: -; clone_size: -; v_call: TRBV5-4; j_call: TRBJ2-1; cdr3_aa: CASSPTTNSYNEQFF; cdr3_nt: TGTGCCAGCAGCCCGACTACCAACTCCTACAATGAGCAGTTCTTC
d_call: TRBD2; clone_size: -; v_call: TRBV19; j_call: TRBJ2-5; cdr3_aa: CASSIEGDSGRVTQYF; cdr3_nt: TGTGCCAGTAGTATAGAGGGGGACTCCGGGAGGGTGACCCAGTACTTC
d_call: -; clone_size: -; v_call: TRBV5-1; j_call: TRBJ2-2; cdr3_aa: CASSPGQNTGELFF; cdr3_nt: TGCGCCAGCAGCCCGGGACAGAACACCGGGGAGCTGTTTTTT
d_call: -; clone_size: -; v_call: TRBV9; j_call: TRBJ1-2; cdr3_aa: CASSVGGGDYGYTF; cdr3_nt: TGTGCCAGCAGCGTAGGTGGAGGTGACTATGGCTACACCTTC
d_call: TRBD1; clone_size: -; v_call: TRBV10-3; j_call: TRBJ2-1; cdr3_aa: CATGQSYNEQFF; cdr3_nt: TGTGCCACGGGACAGTCCTACAATGAGCAGTTCTTC
d_call: TRBD1; clone_size: -; v_call: TRBV19; j_call: TRBJ1-1; cdr3_aa: CASSRRPGTAMNTEAFF; cdr3_nt: TGTGCCAGTAGTAGGCGTCCCGGGACAGCCATGAACACTGAAGCTTTCTTT
d_call: TRBD1; clone_size: -; v_call: TRBV7-3; j_call: TRBJ2-5; cdr3_aa: CASSVGTGGMETQYF; cdr3_nt: TGTGCCAGCAGCGTCGGGACAGGGGGCATGGAGACCCAGTACTTC
d_call: TRBD2; clone_size: -; v_call: TRBV6-5; j_call: TRBJ2-7; cdr3_aa: CASSLSGRYHEQYF; cdr3_nt: TGTGCCAGCAGCCTAAGCGGGAGGTACCACGAGCAGTACTTC
d_call: TRBD2; clone_size: -; v_call: TRBV4-1; j_call: TRBJ2-3; cdr3_aa: CASSQGSVSSGRVDTQYF; cdr3_nt: TGCGCCAGCAGCCAAGGATCGGTCAGTAGCGGGAGGGTAGATACGCAGTATTTT
d_call: -; clone_size: -; v_call: TRBV27; j_call: TRBJ1-2; cdr3_aa: CASSLRQTNYGYTF; cdr3_nt: TGTGCCAGCAGTTTACGCCAGACTAACTATGGCTACACCTTC
d_call: -; clone_size: -; v_call: TRBV5-1; j_call: TRBJ2-3; cdr3_aa: CASSSLANWADTQYF; cdr3_nt: TGCGCCAGCAGCTCCTTAGCGAACTGGGCAGATACGCAGTATTTT
d_call: -; clone_size: -; v_call: TRBV7-9; j_call: TRBJ2-4; cdr3_aa: CASSPSRIAKNIQYF; cdr3_nt: TGTGCCAGCAGCCCTAGTAGAATAGCCAAAAACATTCAGTACTTC
d_call: TRBD2; clone_size: once; v_call: TRBV19; j_call: TRBJ2-6; cdr3_aa: CASKTSGSAGANVLTF; cdr3_nt: TGTGCCAGTAAGACTAGCGGGAGTGCTGGGGCCAACGTCCTGACTTTC
d_call: TRBD1; clone_size: -; v_call: TRBV30; j_call: TRBJ1-5; cdr3_aa: CAWRGDRADQPQHF; cdr3_nt: TGTGCCTGGCGCGGGGACAGGGCGGATCAGCCCCAGCATTTT
d_call: -; clone_size: -; v_call: TRBV2; j_call: TRBJ1-5; cdr3_aa: CASNLQGGNQPQHF; cdr3_nt: TGTGCCAGCAATCTACAGGGCGGCAATCAGCCCCAGCATTTT
d_call: -; clone_size: -; v_call: TRBV10-3; j_call: TRBJ1-1; cdr3_aa: CAISETAGDTEAFF; cdr3_nt: TGTGCCATCAGTGAAACAGCGGGGGACACTGAAGCTTTCTTT
d_call: -; clone_size: -; v_call: TRBV25-1; j_call: TRBJ2-3; cdr3_aa: CASSPLGGWLDTQYF; cdr3_nt: TGTGCCAGCAGTCCCTTAGGAGGGTGGTTGGATACGCAGTATTTT
d_call: TRBD2; clone_size: -; v_call: TRBV5-4; j_call: TRBJ2-3; cdr3_aa: CASSHPPSGPQDTQYF; cdr3_nt: TGTGCCAGCAGCCATCCCCCTAGCGGGCCCCAGGATACGCAGTATTTT
d_call: -; clone_size: -; v_call: TRBV28; j_call: TRBJ2-7; cdr3_aa: CASSSIARGEQYF; cdr3_nt: TGTGCCAGCAGTTCTATAGCGCGAGGAGAGCAGTACTTC
d_call: TRBD1; clone_size: -; v_call: TRBV18; j_call: TRBJ1-1; cdr3_aa: CASSPPGQGGAEAFF; cdr3_nt: TGTGCCAGCTCACCACCTGGACAGGGCGGGGCTGAAGCTTTCTTT
d_call: TRBD2; clone_size: -; v_call: TRBV5-1; j_call: TRBJ2-1; cdr3_aa: CASSFGLAFSSYNEQFF; cdr3_nt: TGCGCCAGCAGCTTCGGACTAGCGTTCAGCTCCTACAATGAGCAGTTCTTC
d_call: TRBD2; clone_size: -; v_call: TRBV5-1; j_call: TRBJ2-2; cdr3_aa: CASSLEPGRAIFGELFF; cdr3_nt: TGCGCCAGCAGCTTGGAACCCGGGAGGGCCATTTTCGGGGAGCTGTTTTTT
d_call: -; clone_size: -; v_call: TRBV11-2; j_call: TRBJ1-5; cdr3_aa: CASSLGGLRNQPQHF; cdr3_nt: TGTGCCAGCAGCTTAGGAGGACTGAGGAATCAGCCCCAGCATTTT
d_call: -; clone_size: -; v_call: TRBV28; j_call: TRBJ2-7; cdr3_aa: CASHSSSGQYF; cdr3_nt: TGTGCCAGTCATTCCTCCTCCGGGCAGTACTTC
d_call: TRBD1; clone_size: -; v_call: TRBV18; j_call: TRBJ1-5; cdr3_aa: CASSPQQFSAQGNQPQHF; cdr3_nt: TGTGCCAGCTCACCTCAACAATTTAGTGCACAGGGGAATCAGCCCCAGCATTTT
d_call: -; clone_size: -; v_call: TRBV5-1; j_call: TRBJ2-1; cdr3_aa: CASSVRTEGEQFF; cdr3_nt: TGCGCCAGCAGCGTCCGAACAGAAGGTGAGCAGTTCTTC
d_call: -; clone_size: -; v_call: TRBV9; j_call: TRBJ1-1; cdr3_aa: CASSPHGMNTEAFF; cdr3_nt: TGTGCCAGCAGCCCCCACGGGATGAACACTGAAGCTTTCTTT
d_call: -; clone_size: few; v_call: TRBV29-1; j_call: TRBJ2-4; cdr3_aa: CSVAGKGGGTKNIQYF; cdr3_nt: TGCAGCGTTGCGGGGAAGGGAGGCGGTACCAAAAACATTCAGTACTTC
d_call: -; clone_size: few; v_call: TRBV6-5; j_call: TRBJ2-7; cdr3_aa: CASREPTEYEQYF; cdr3_nt: TGTGCCAGCAGGGAACCGACAGAATACGAGCAGTACTTC
d_call: -; clone_size: -; v_call: TRBV7-9; j_call: TRBJ1-1; cdr3_aa: CASSAVPLNTEAFF; cdr3_nt: TGTGCCAGCAGCGCGGTACCGCTGAACACTGAAGCTTTCTTT
d_call: TRBD1; clone_size: few; v_call: TRBV6-5; j_call: TRBJ2-2; cdr3_aa: CASKTRGYTGELFF; cdr3_nt: TGTGCCAGTAAGACCAGGGGGTACACCGGGGAGCTGTTTTTT
d_call: TRBD1; clone_size: -; v_call: TRBV28; j_call: TRBJ2-7; cdr3_aa: CASSSISTGEQYF; cdr3_nt: TGTGCCAGCAGTTCCATATCGACAGGGGAGCAGTACTTC
d_call: -; clone_size: -; v_call: TRBV27; j_call: TRBJ1-2; cdr3_aa: CASSLSFRGGLHGYTF; cdr3_nt: TGTGCCAGCAGTTTATCATTCCGGGGAGGGTTACATGGCTACACCTTC
d_call: TRBD1; clone_size: -; v_call: TRBV29-1; j_call: TRBJ2-1; cdr3_aa: CSVEWIRTGDNEQFF; cdr3_nt: TGCAGCGTTGAATGGATCAGGACAGGGGACAATGAGCAGTTCTTC
d_call: -; clone_size: -; v_call: TRBV5-1; j_call: TRBJ2-1; cdr3_aa: CASSLINNEQFF; cdr3_nt: TGCGCCAGCAGCTTGATTAACAATGAGCAGTTCTTC
d_call: TRBD1; clone_size: few; v_call: TRBV11-3; j_call: TRBJ1-1; cdr3_aa: CASSSGTGPEAFF; cdr3_nt: TGTGCCAGCAGCTCCGGGACAGGACCTGAAGCTTTCTTT
d_call: -; clone_size: -; v_call: TRBV5-1; j_call: TRBJ1-5; cdr3_aa: CASSLVGGINQPQHF; cdr3_nt: TGCGCCAGCAGCTTGGTCGGCGGGATCAATCAGCCCCAGCATTTT
d_call: TRBD2; clone_size: -; v_call: TRBV5-1; j_call: TRBJ2-3; cdr3_aa: CASSLEGVAEGGDTQYF; cdr3_nt: TGCGCCAGCAGCTTGGAGGGCGTAGCGGAGGGAGGGGATACGCAGTATTTT
d_call: -; clone_size: -; v_call: TRBV5-8; j_call: TRBJ2-1; cdr3_aa: CASSPRKKTYNEQFF; cdr3_nt: TGTGCCAGCAGCCCCAGGAAAAAGACCTACAATGAGCAGTTCTTC
d_call: TRBD2; clone_size: -; v_call: TRBV19; j_call: TRBJ2-1; cdr3_aa: CASSSTSGRWNEQFF; cdr3_nt: TGTGCCAGTAGTTCGACTAGCGGGAGATGGAATGAGCAGTTCTTC
d_call: -; clone_size: -; v_call: TRBV7-6; j_call: TRBJ2-7; cdr3_aa: CASSLGRGRDEQYF; cdr3_nt: TGTGCCAGCAGCTTAGGGCGGGGGCGGGACGAGCAGTACTTC
d_call: -; clone_size: few; v_call: TRBV5-5; j_call: TRBJ2-1; cdr3_aa: CASMMGGEGGVSRFF; cdr3_nt: TGTGCCAGCATGATGGGGGGCGAGGGAGGGGTCTCGCGGTTCTTC
d_call: TRBD2; clone_size: -; v_call: TRBV10-3; j_call: TRBJ2-3; cdr3_aa: CAISETGTSPDTQYF; cdr3_nt: TGTGCCATCAGTGAGACCGGGACTAGCCCAGATACGCAGTATTTT
d_call: TRBD2; clone_size: once; v_call: TRBV10-2; j_call: TRBJ2-1; cdr3_aa: CASFGLVSDEQFF; cdr3_nt: TGCGCCAGCTTCGGACTAGTGAGCGATGAGCAGTTCTTC
d_call: TRBD2; clone_size: once; v_call: TRBV10-1; j_call: TRBJ2-7; cdr3_aa: CASSLAGGPYEQYF; cdr3_nt: TGCGCCAGCTCCCTAGCGGGAGGGCCCTACGAGCAGTACTTC
d_call: TRBD1; clone_size: -; v_call: TRBV5-1; j_call: TRBJ1-1; cdr3_aa: CASSLSGQGFKNTEAFF; cdr3_nt: TGCGCCAGCAGCTTGTCGGGACAGGGTTTCAAGAACACTGAAGCTTTCTTT
d_call: -; clone_size: -; v_call: TRBV5-1; j_call: TRBJ2-3; cdr3_aa: CASTIPGTDTQYF; cdr3_nt: TGCGCCAGCACCATCCCAGGGACAGATACGCAGTATTTT
d_call: -; clone_size: -; v_call: TRBV4-1; j_call: TRBJ2-7; cdr3_aa: CASSQSDRRPEQYF; cdr3_nt: TGCGCCAGCAGCCAATCCGACAGGCGCCCCGAGCAGTACTTC